The 23 T cell receptor beta chains below all came from one sample that was sequenced in a study of T-cell reconstitution after alpha-beta-depleted transplantation in children. The authors prepared the TCRbeta library with unique molecular identifiers. TCRdb re-called the PCR reads with MiXCR, one entry per CDR3 protein. This sample has about 280,000 distinct CDR3 sequences, with 9.5% to 13% found just once. Here the sequenced sample was peripheral blood, taken 180 days after TCRalphabeta/CD19-depleted stem cell transplant. Every receptor here comes from a male patient aged 2-10 years who had a stem cell transplant for chronic granulomatous disease, so the T cells may come from the graft donor.

This clonotype was picked up a small number of times. The rearrangement joins TRBV3-1 to TRBJ2-1; 9 nucleotides agree with TRBD2. The CDR3 is made up of 16 amino acids. Germline V CDR1 and CDR2: LGHDT, YNNKEL (reference sequence). J lost 8 bases, V lost 1 base, and 9 bases had no gene match. The CDR3 DNA follows: TGTGCCAGCAGCCAAGTAAGGCTAGCGGGATGGCATGAGCAGTTCTTC. It encodes CASSQVRLAGWHEQFF.

This clonotype was counted at least ten times. The genes are TRBV5-5 and TRBJ2-1; TRBD2 matches 12 bases. CDR1 and CDR2 (germline): SGHKS, YYEKEE (reference sequence). Losses at the gene ends were 4 bases for V and 7 bases for J; bases not matched to a gene: 9. The CDR3 spans 16 residues. In nucleotides, the CDR3 is TGTGCCAGCAGCGCGGCACTAGCGGGGGGCCCGAATGAGCAGTTCTTC. This gives the protein CASSAALAGGPNEQFF.

In its sample, this clonotype was seen many times. J is TRBJ2-7 and V is TRBV2, with 11 bases identical to TRBD1. V lost 8 bases, J lost 5 bases, and 8 bases stayed unmatched. CDR3 size: 14 residues. Per the germline V gene, CDR1 is SNHLY and CDR2 is FYNNEI. CDR3 DNA sequence: TGTGCCAGCCACCGGGACAGGGGGACTAACGAGCAGTACTTC. This encodes CASHRDRGTNEQYF.

This clonotype was detected many times. J is TRBJ2-1 and V is TRBV29-1, with TRBD2 identical over 7 bases. Germline V CDR1 and CDR2: SQVTM, ANQGSEA. The ends lost 7 bases at V and 7 bases at J; junction bases unmatched: 1. The CDR3 contains 10 residues. CDR3 DNA: TGCAGCGGGGGAGGGAATGAGCAGTTCTTC. Amino acids: CSGGGNEQFF.

Many counts were recorded for this clonotype. The rearrangement joins TRBV11-3 to TRBJ2-1; a weak D match, TRBD1 (7 bases). This CDR3 has 15 residues. Germline CDR1 is SGHNT and CDR2 is YENEEA. Trimming took off 5 bases at V and 4 bases at J, with 15 bases between the two ends. The CDR3 sequence is CASSRPGGPYNEQFF. The DNA of the CDR3 is TGTGCCAGCAGCCGACCAGGGGGGCCTTACAATGAGCAGTTCTTC.

Worth noting for this clonotype: This sequence may be a read error, since a much larger clone differs from it by one base. The chain recombines TRBV5-4 with TRBJ2-2; D uncertain. Trimming shortened V by 0 bases and J by 1 base, and 16 bases separated the two germline ends. CDR3 length: 18 residues. The germline CDR1 and CDR2 sequences are SGHNT and YYREEE (reference sequence). CDR3 in DNA: TGTGCCAGCAGCTTGGTACAAAGCCCCGTTGGGAACACCGGGGAGCTGTTTTTT. Amino acids: CASSLVQSPVGNTGELFF.

This clonotype was seen at least ten times. This rearrangement joins TRBV7-2 to TRBJ1-1; perhaps TRBD1 as D (5 bases). The CDR3 totals 13 residues. CDR1 and CDR2 (germline): SGHTA, FQGNSA. The V and J ends lost 1 base and 7 bases respectively, with 10 bases between them. The chain's CDR3 is CASSLERGSEAFF. The CDR3 region has the DNA TGTGCCAGCAGCTTAGAGAGGGGAAGTGAAGCTTTCTTT. The complete variable domain, with remaining parts taken from reference TRBV7-2 and TRBJ1-1, reads GAGVSQSPSNKVTEKGKDVELRCDPISGHTALYWYRQSLGQGLEFLIYFQGNSAPDKSGLPSDRFSAERTGGSVSTLTIQRTQQEDSAVYLCASSLERGSEAFFGQGTRLTVV.

A few counts support this clonotype. The chain links TRBV23-1 to TRBJ1-5; 7 nucleotides match TRBD1. TRBV23-1 is noted as an ORF with a role that remains uncertain. V shed 4 bases and J 5 bases; nucleotides not matched to a gene: 14. This CDR3 region has 17 residues. CDR3 sequence reads: CASSPSNTGQADQPQHF. DNA for the CDR3: TGCGCCAGCAGTCCCTCCAACACAGGACAGGCAGATCAGCCCCAGCATTTT.

Concerning this clonotype itself: This may be a read error: a much more frequent sequence differs by one nucleotide. The rearrangement links TRBV29-1 to TRBJ2-1, with TRBD2 matching 9 bases. Germline CDR1 is SQVTM and CDR2 is ANQGSEA. This CDR3 has 17 residues. The CDR3 loop is CGVAPRLAGRQNNEQFF. The CDR3 bases are TGCGGCGTTGCCCCCCGGCTAGCGGGACGTCAGAACAATGAGCAGTTCTTC.

This clonotype came up many times. This sequence joins TRBV29-1 and TRBJ2-1; 7 bases fit TRBD1. The CDR3 sequence is 15 residues long. V was clipped by 6 bases and J by 0 bases; unmatched bases: 8. From germline, CDR1 is SQVTM and CDR2 ANQGSEA. CDR3 sequence (DNA): TGCAGCGTCGCCCCAGGACAGGACTCCTACAATGAGCAGTTCTTC. As protein: CSVAPGQDSYNEQFF.

In its sample, this clonotype was seen many times. V usage is TRBV5-1 and J usage is TRBJ2-3, with 10 bases fitting TRBD1. Losses at the gene ends were 3 bases for V and 4 bases for J; bases not matched to a gene: 5. This CDR3 region has 15 residues. The germline gives CDR1 SGHRS, CDR2 YFSETQ. CDR3 DNA: TGCGCCAGCAGCTGGGGGACAGGGGAGGCAGATACGCAGTATTTT. It encodes CASSWGTGEADTQYF.

Many counts were recorded for this clonotype. The CDR3 loop is CAIRGSGELYEQYF. Written as DNA, the CDR3 is TGTGCCATCAGGGGATCAGGGGAGCTCTACGAGCAGTACTTC. V is TRBV10-3 and J is TRBJ2-7; TRBD1 might be the D (6 bases). Germline CDR1 reads ENHRY; CDR2 reads SYGVKD. The germline V and J ends were trimmed by 6 bases and 3 bases, with 15 bases remaining between them. The CDR3 loop spans 14 amino acids.

This clonotype was recorded many times. V and J are TRBV6-5 and TRBJ2-7; TRBD1 is a possible D gene (7 bases). This CDR3 contains 14 residues. V was clipped by 4 bases and J by 3 bases, with 13 bases between them. Germline CDR1 is MNHEY and CDR2 is SVGAGI. CDR3 protein: CASSFTGEVYEQYF. The CDR3 nucleotides read TGTGCCAGCAGTTTTACAGGGGAGGTCTACGAGCAGTACTTC.

This clonotype has a count of ten or more. The J gene is TRBJ1-2, the V gene TRBV5-1, with D uncertain. Trimming shortened V by 2 bases and J by 3 bases, and 14 bases separated the two germline ends. CDR1 is SGHRS and CDR2 is YFSETQ in the germline V gene. This CDR3 contains 15 residues. CDR3 sequence (DNA): TGCGCCAGCAGCTTAAGGGTAATGGAGCACTATGGCTACACCTTC. Its translation: CASSLRVMEHYGYTF.

This clonotype was counted ten times or more. The chain is built from TRBV7-8 and TRBJ2-2; D might be TRBD2 (5 bases). The V end was cut by 4 bases, the J end by 6 bases, with 21 bases between. Germline lookup yields CDR1 SGHVS and CDR2 FQNEAQ. This CDR3 has 17 amino acids. This CDR3 is CASSYYGLPGLPGELFF. In DNA form, the CDR3 reads TGTGCCAGCAGCTACTACGGACTTCCAGGACTCCCCGGGGAGCTGTTTTTT.

This clonotype has a count of ten or more. This chain's CDR3 is CASSTDRGNQPQHF. As DNA, the CDR3 is TGTGCCAGCAGTACAGACAGGGGCAATCAGCCCCAGCATTTT. The J gene is TRBJ1-5, the V gene TRBV28, with TRBD1 matching over 7 bases. From germline, CDR1 is MDHEN and CDR2 SYDVKM. This CDR3 region has 14 residues. V lost 5 bases, J lost 2 bases, and 3 bases stayed unmatched.

This clonotype showed up many times. The genes are TRBV12-3 or TRBV12-4 and TRBJ2-1; D is possibly TRBD2 (6 bases). V was cut by 8 bases and J by 6 bases, with 29 bases left in between. The length of the CDR3 is 18 residues. The DNA of the CDR3 is TGTGCCAGCGGTCCCGGGACTTCGTCTTTCTTCGATGTCAATGAGCAGTTCTTC. Translated: CASGPGTSSFFDVNEQFF.

This clonotype was seen many times. The chain uses TRBV20-1 and TRBJ2-5; no clear D gene. Germline assignment: CDR1 DFQATT and CDR2 SNEGSKA (reference sequence). The CDR3 totals 12 residues. The chain's CDR3 is CSPPRDQETQYF. The CDR3 coding sequence is TGCAGCCCTCCCCGGGACCAAGAGACCCAGTACTTC.

This clonotype was seen many times. The chain has TRBV7-6 and TRBJ2-1, with D tentatively TRBD2 (8 bases). The CDR3 sequence is 15 residues long. Germline-derived CDR1 and CDR2 are SGHVS and FNYEAQ. The germline V and J ends were trimmed by 1 base and 9 bases, with 16 bases remaining between them. CDR3 nucleotide sequence: TGTGCCAGCAGCTTAGTCGCGGGGGGACAGTCTGAGCAGTTCTTC. Translated: CASSLVAGGQSEQFF.

In this sample, this clonotype turned up many times. The chain links TRBV27 to TRBJ2-5, with D possibly being TRBD2 (5 bases). Germline V gene sequence: CDR1 MNHEY, CDR2 SMNVEV (reference sequence). CDR3 size: 16 residues. The germline V and J ends were trimmed by 4 bases and 3 bases, with 18 bases remaining between them. CDR3 DNA sequence: TGTGCCAGCAGTTCCCTGACCCGGGGTGTTGAAGAGACCCAGTACTTC. It specifies CASSSLTRGVEETQYF.

This clonotype was seen at least ten times. The chain employs TRBV5-1 and TRBJ1-1, with unresolved D. V was clipped by 8 bases and J by 1 base, with 12 bases between them. Looked up from germline, CDR1 is SGHRS and CDR2 is YFSETQ. The CDR3 sequence is 13 residues long. For the CDR3, the DNA is TGCGCCAGTCAGAGAACAACGAACACTGAAGCTTTCTTT. This encodes CASQRTTNTEAFF.

The V and J genes are TRBV3-1 and TRBJ2-3, with 9 bases lining up with TRBD2. Germline lookup yields CDR1 LGHDT and CDR2 YNNKEL (reference sequence). V was clipped by 2 bases and J by 5 bases; unmatched bases: 5. This CDR3 region has 15 residues. The DNA of the CDR3 is TGTGCCAGCAGCCAATTAGCGGGGGAGAGAGATACGCAGTATTTT. Encoded protein: CASSQLAGERDTQYF.

This clonotype was counted many times. CDR3 protein: CASSSTGGRTDTQYF. CDR3 nucleotide sequence: TGTGCCAGCAGCTCCACAGGGGGCAGGACAGATACGCAGTATTTT. The chain joins TRBV7-3 to TRBJ2-3, with 9 nucleotides matching TRBD1. V lost 4 bases to trimming and J lost 3 bases; unmatched junction nucleotides: 5. The CDR3 is 15 amino acids. Germline values: CDR1 SGHTA, CDR2 FQGTGA.